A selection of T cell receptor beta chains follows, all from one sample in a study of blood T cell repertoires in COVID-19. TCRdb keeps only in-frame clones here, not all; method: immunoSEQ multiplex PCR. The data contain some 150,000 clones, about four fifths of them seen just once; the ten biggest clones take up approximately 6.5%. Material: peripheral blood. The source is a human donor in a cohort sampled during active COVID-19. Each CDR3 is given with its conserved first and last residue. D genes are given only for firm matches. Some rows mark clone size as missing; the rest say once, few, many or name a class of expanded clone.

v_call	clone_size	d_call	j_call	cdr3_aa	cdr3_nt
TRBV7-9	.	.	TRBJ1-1	CATRKDSRRNTEAFF	TGTGCCACCCGAAAAGACAGTAGGAGAAACACTGAAGCTTTCTTT
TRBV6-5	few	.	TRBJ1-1	CASSYSGRGTEAFF	TGTGCCAGCAGTTACTCGGGGCGAGGCACTGAAGCTTTCTTT
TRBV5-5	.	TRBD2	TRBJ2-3	CASSLLAGEDTQYF	TGTGCCAGCAGCTTGCTAGCGGGGGAAGATACGCAGTATTTT
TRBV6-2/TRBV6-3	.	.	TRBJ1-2	CASSYSGRGSLNYGYTF	TGTGCCAGCAGTTACAGTGGTCGTGGGAGTTTAAACTATGGCTACACCTTC
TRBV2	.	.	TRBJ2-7	CASSPWQGNYEQYF	TGTGCCAGCAGTCCCTGGCAGGGGAACTACGAGCAGTACTTC
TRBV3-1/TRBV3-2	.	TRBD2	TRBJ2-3	CASSKRAGGRTDTQYF	TGTGCCAGCAGCAAGAGAGCGGGGGGACGCACAGATACGCAGTATTTT
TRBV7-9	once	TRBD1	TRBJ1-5	CASSSTGNSNQPQHF	TGTGCCAGCAGCTCGACAGGGAATAGCAATCAGCCCCAGCATTTT
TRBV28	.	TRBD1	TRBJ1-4	CASSFGTGVEKLFF	TGTGCCAGCAGTTTCGGTACAGGGGTTGAAAAACTGTTTTTT
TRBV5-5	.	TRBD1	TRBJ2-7	CASSPSGGSSYEQYF	TGTGCCAGCAGCCCATCAGGGGGTAGCTCCTACGAGCAGTACTTC
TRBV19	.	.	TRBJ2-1	CASSIGPSGSSYNEQFF	TGTGCCAGTAGTATAGGCCCCTCCGGGAGCTCCTACAATGAGCAGTTCTTC
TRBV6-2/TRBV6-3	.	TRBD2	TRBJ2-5	CASSYRRAGEKETQYF	TGTGCCAGCAGTTACCGGCGAGCGGGGGAAAAAGAGACCCAGTACTTC
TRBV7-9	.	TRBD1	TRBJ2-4	CASSAQGGQGTKNIQYF	TGTGCCAGCTCTGCCCAAGGGGGACAGGGGACCAAAAACATTCAGTACTTC
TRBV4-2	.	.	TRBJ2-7	CASSQGQLRLSHEQYF	TGTGCCAGCAGCCAAGGCCAGTTACGTTTGTCCCACGAGCAGTACTTC
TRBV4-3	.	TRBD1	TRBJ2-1	CASSQDHGTGKAGEQFF	TGCGCCAGCAGCCAAGATCATGGGACAGGGAAGGCTGGTGAGCAGTTCTTC
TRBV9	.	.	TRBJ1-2	CASSVGGGDYGYTF	TGTGCCAGCAGCGTAGGAGGGGGTGACTATGGCTACACCTTC
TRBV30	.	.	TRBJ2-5	CAWSSQPLGTQYF	TGTGCCTGGAGTTCTCAACCCCTAGGGACCCAGTACTTC
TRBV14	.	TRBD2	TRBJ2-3	CASSRSSGGVWDTQYF	TGTGCCAGCAGCCGATCCAGCGGGGGGGTATGGGATACGCAGTATTTT
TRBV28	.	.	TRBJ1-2	CASLPPGQLGEGYTF	TGTGCCAGTCTTCCCCCGGGACAATTGGGGGAAGGCTACACCTTC
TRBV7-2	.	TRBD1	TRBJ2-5	CASRAGGDVRGTQYF	TGTGCCAGCAGGGCAGGGGGAGACGTCCGTGGGACCCAGTACTTC
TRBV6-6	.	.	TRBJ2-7	CASSLRSYEQYF	TGTGCCAGCAGTTTGAGGTCCTACGAGCAGTACTTC
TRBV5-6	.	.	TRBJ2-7	CASGTWTFYEQYF	TGTGCCAGCGGGACATGGACTTTCTACGAGCAGTACTTC
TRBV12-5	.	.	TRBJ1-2	CASGLSTASYGYTF	TGTGCTAGTGGTTTGTCTACAGCCAGCTATGGCTACACCTTC
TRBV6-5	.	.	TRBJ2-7	CASRDFSYEQYF	TGTGCCAGTAGGGACTTCTCCTACGAGCAGTACTTC
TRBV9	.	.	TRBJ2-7	CASSVQGNTYEQYF	TGTGCCAGCAGCGTACAGGGGAACACCTACGAGCAGTACTTC
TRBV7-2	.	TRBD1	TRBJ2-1	CASSFQGEREQFF	TGTGCCAGCAGCTTCCAGGGGGAGCGTGAGCAGTTCTTC
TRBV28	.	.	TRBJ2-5	CASSSLIRRGLGEGTQYF	TGTGCCAGCAGTTCCCTAATCAGGCGGGGGCTAGGAGAAGGGACCCAGTACTTC
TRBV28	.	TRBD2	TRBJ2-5	CASSLVLAGAQETQYF	TGTGCCAGCAGTTTAGTCCTAGCGGGGGCCCAAGAGACCCAGTACTTC
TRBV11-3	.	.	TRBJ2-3	CASSRGVDRLSTDTQYF	TGTGCCAGCAGCCGTGGAGTGGATCGACTGAGCACAGATACGCAGTATTTT
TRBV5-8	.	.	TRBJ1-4	CASSSGQRRANEKLFF	TGTGCCAGCAGCTCCGGACAGCGGCGGGCTAATGAAAAACTGTTTTTT
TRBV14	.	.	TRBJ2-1	CASSLDRNNEQFF	TGTGCCAGCAGCCTCGACAGAAACAATGAGCAGTTCTTC
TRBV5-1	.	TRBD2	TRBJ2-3	CASSETSGGAGRADTQYF	TGCGCCAGCAGCGAGACTAGCGGGGGGGCCGGTAGAGCAGATACGCAGTATTTT
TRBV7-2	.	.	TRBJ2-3	CASSLRGRGGTDTQYF	TGTGCCAGCAGCTTAAGGGGGCGGGGGGGCACAGATACGCAGTATTTT
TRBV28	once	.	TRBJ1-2	CASSLRGILGYGYTF	TGTGCCAGCAGCCTTAGGGGAATCCTTGGCTATGGCTACACCTTC
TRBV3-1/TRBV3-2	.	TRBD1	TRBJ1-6	CASSQDPPGQSPLHF	TGTGCCAGCAGCCAAGATCCTCCGGGACAGTCGCCCCTCCACTTT
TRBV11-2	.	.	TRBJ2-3	CASSFGGDSSTDTQYF	TGTGCCAGCAGTTTCGGGGGAGACTCTAGCACAGATACGCAGTATTTT
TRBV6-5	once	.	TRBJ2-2	CASSYGHKRTGELFF	TGTGCCAGCAGTTACGGGCATAAAAGAACCGGGGAGCTGTTTTTT
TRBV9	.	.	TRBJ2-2	CASSELVNTGELFF	TGTGCCAGCAGCGAACTAGTGAACACCGGGGAGCTGTTTTTT
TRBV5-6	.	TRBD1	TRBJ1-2	CASSGTGGYGYTF	TGTGCCAGCAGCGGTACAGGGGGCTATGGCTACACCTTC
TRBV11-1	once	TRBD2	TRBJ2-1	CASTGGIAGGEQFF	TGTGCCAGCACAGGAGGGATAGCGGGGGGTGAGCAGTTCTTC
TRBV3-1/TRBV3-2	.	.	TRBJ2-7	CASRRTQSSYEQYF	TGTGCCAGCAGACGGACTCAGAGCTCCTACGAGCAGTACTTC
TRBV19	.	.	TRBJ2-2	CASSPEGPGELFF	TGTGCCAGTAGCCCCGAGGGTCCCGGGGAGCTGTTTTTT
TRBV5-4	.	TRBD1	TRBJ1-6	CASSHSGTGVWAPHF	TGTGCCAGCAGCCACTCAGGGACAGGGGTGTGGGCCCCGCACTTT
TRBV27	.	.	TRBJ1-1	CASSLVGPNTEAFF	TGTGCCAGCAGTTTAGTGGGGCCCAACACTGAAGCTTTCTTT
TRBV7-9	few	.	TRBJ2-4	CASSPGRVAKNIQYF	TGTGCCAGCAGCCCCGGGCGGGTAGCCAAAAACATTCAGTACTTC
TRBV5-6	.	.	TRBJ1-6	CASSLGQGDDSPLHF	TGTGCCAGCAGCTTGGGCCAGGGTGATGATTCACCCCTCCACTTT
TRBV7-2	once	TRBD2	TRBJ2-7	CASSPDGGGTPYEQYF	TGTGCCAGCAGCCCAGACGGCGGGGGGACCCCCTACGAGCAGTACTTC
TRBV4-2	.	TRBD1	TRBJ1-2	CASSQAGGGYTF	TGTGCCAGCAGCCAAGCAGGGGGGGGCTACACCTTC
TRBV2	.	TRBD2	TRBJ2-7	CASSTGPRTSGGGSYEQYF	TGTGCCAGCAGTACCGGACCTCGGACTAGCGGGGGGGGGTCCTACGAGCAGTACTTC
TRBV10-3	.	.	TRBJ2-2	CAISDYRAGELFF	TGTGCCATCAGTGATTACAGGGCCGGGGAGCTGTTTTTT
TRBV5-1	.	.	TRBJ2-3	CASSLVLSGSTDTQYF	TGCGCCAGCAGCTTGGTTCTTTCGGGGAGCACAGATACGCAGTATTTT
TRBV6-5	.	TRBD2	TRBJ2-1	CANQRGGSGEQFF	TGTGCCAACCAGCGGGGGGGCTCCGGTGAGCAGTTCTTC
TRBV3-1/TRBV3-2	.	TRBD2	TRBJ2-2	CASSSTSGGGELFF	TGTGCCAGCAGCTCGACTAGCGGGGGCGGGGAGCTGTTTTTT
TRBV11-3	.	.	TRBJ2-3	CASSLDPLSADTQYF	TGTGCCAGCAGCTTAGATCCTCTCTCCGCAGATACGCAGTATTTT
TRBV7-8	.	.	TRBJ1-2	CASSSDETRLSGYTF	TGTGCCAGCAGCTCTGACGAAACCCGACTGTCCGGCTACACCTTC
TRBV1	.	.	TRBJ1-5	CTSSPFRGLNRGCQPQHF	TGCACCAGCAGCCCATTCCGGGGCCTGAACAGGGGGTGTCAGCCCCAGCATTTT
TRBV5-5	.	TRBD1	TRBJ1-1	CASSFIGTGVAMNTEAFF	TGTGCCAGCAGCTTTATTGGGACAGGGGTCGCCATGAACACTGAAGCTTTCTTT
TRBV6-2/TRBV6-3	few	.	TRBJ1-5	CASSPLGQGGFHNLDQPQHF	TGTGCCAGCAGCCCGTTGGGGCAGGGAGGATTTCACAACTTGGATCAGCCCCAGCATTTT
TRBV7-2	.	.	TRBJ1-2	CASSLWARGARGAHYGYTF	TGTGCCAGCAGCTTATGGGCCAGGGGCGCTCGGGGCGCCCACTATGGCTACACCTTC
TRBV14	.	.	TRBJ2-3	CASSQAHLVGQYF	TGTGCCAGCAGCCAAGCCCACCTCGTCGGGCAGTATTTT